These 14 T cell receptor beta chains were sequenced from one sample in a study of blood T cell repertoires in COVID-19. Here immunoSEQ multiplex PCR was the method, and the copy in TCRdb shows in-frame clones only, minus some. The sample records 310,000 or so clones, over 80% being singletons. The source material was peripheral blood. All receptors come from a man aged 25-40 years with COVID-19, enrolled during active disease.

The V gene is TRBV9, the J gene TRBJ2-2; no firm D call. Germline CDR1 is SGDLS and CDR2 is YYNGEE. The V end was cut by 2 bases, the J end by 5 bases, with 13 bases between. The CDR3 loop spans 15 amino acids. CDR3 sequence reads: CASSVNSFQTGELFF. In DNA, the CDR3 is TGTGCCAGCAGCGTGAATAGCTTCCAGACCGGGGAGCTGTTTTTT. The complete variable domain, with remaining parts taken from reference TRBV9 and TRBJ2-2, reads DSGVTQTPKHLITATGQRVTLRCSPRSGDLSVYWYQQSLDQGLQFLIQYYNGEERAKGNILERFSAQQFPDLHSELNLSSLELGDSALYFCASSVNSFQTGELFFGEGSRLTVL.

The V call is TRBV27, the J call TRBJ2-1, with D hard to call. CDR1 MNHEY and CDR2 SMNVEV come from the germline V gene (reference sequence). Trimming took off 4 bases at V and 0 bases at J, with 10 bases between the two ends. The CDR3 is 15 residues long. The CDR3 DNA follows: TGTGCCAGCAGTTCCTCGGTAAACTCCTACAATGAGCAGTTCTTC. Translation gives CASSSSVNSYNEQFF.

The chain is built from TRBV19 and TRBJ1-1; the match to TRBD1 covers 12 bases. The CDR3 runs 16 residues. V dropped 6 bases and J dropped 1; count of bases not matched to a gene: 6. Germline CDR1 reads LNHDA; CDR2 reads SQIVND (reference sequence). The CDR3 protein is CASSQGTGGANTEAFF. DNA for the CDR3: TGTGCCAGTAGCCAAGGGACAGGGGGCGCGAACACTGAAGCTTTCTTT.

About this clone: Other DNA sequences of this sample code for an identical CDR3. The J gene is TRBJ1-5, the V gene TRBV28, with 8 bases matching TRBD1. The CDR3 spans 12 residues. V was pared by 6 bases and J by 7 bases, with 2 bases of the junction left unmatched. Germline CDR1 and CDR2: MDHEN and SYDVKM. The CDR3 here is CASRQGGQPQHF. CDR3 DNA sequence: TGTGCCAGCAGACAGGGGGGCCAGCCCCAGCATTTT.

The CDR3 DNA reads as TGTGCCAGCAGCTCCCCCGGGAAAAATGAGCAGTTCTTC. Amino acids: CASSSPGKNEQFF. The chain has TRBV11-3 and TRBJ2-1; D may be TRBD2 (5 bases). Germline V lookup: CDR1 SGHNT, CDR2 YENEEA. The CDR3 length is 13 residues. V was trimmed by 4 bases and J by 7 bases, leaving 11 bases between them.

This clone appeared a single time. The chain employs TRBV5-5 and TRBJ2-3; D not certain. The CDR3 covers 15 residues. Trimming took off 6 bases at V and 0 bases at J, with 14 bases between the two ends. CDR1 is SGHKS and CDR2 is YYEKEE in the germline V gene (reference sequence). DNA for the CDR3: TGTGCCAGCATGAATTTTGACTCTAGCACAGATACGCAGTATTTT. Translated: CASMNFDSSTDTQYF.

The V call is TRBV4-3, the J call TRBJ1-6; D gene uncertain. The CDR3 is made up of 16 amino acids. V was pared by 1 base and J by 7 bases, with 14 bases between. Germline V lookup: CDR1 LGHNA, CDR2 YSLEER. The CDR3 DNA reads TGCGCCAGCAGCCAAGGGTATAGTGGAGGGAATTCACCCCTCCACTTT. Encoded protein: CASSQGYSGGNSPLHF.

CDR3 nucleotides: TGCGCCAGCAGCCAAGCCACCGGGCTGGGCGGGAGTGGCTACACCTTC. This encodes CASSQATGLGGSGYTF. The genes are TRBV4-1 and TRBJ1-2; D not certain. This CDR3 spans 16 amino acids. V lost 1 base and J lost 7, with 19 bases in between. CDR1 MGHRA and CDR2 YSYEKL come from the germline V gene.

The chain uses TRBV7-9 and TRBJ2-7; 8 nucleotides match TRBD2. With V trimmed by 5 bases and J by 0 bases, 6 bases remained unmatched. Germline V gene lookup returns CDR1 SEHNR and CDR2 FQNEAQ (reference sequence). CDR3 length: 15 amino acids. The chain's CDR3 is CASSATSGPSYEQYF. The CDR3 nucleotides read TGTGCCAGCAGCGCAACTAGCGGACCCTCCTACGAGCAGTACTTC.

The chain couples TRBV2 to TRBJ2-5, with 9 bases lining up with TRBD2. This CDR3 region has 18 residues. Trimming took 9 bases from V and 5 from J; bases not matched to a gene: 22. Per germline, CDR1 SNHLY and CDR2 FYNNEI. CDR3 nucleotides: TGTGCCAGTGCCCTAGCGGGATATAGGGGCCTCCGGGAGGAGACCCAGTACTTC. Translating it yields CASALAGYRGLREETQYF.

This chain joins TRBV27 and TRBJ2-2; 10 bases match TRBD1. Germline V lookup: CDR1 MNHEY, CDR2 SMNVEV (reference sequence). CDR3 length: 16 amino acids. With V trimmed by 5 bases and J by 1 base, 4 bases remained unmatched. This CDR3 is CASSPRTGGNTGELFF. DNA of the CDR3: TGTGCCAGCAGTCCCAGGACAGGGGGGAACACCGGGGAGCTGTTTTTT.

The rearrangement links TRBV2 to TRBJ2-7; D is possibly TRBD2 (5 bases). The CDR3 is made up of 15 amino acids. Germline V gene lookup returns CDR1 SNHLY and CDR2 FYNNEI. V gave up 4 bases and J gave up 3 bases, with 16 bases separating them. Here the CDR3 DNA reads TGTGCCAGCAGTGTTTCACGGGGAGTGGTCTACGAGCAGTACTTC. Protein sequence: CASSVSRGVVYEQYF.

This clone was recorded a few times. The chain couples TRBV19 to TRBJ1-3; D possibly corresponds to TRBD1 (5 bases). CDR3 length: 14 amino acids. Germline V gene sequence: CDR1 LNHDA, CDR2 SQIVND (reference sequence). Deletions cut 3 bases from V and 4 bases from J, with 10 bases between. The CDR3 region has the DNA TGTGCCAGTAGTATTGGGGCAGGAGGAAACACCATATATTTT. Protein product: CASSIGAGGNTIYF.

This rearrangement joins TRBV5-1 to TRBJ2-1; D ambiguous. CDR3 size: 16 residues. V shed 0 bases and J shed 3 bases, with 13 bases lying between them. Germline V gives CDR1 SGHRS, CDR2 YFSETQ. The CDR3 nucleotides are TGCGCCAGCAGCTTGGGATATGGCAGAAACTACAATGAGCAGTTCTTC. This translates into CASSLGYGRNYNEQFF. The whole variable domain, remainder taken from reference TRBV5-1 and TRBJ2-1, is KAGVTQTPRYLIKTRGQQVTLSCSPISGHRSVSWYQQTPGQGLQFLFEYFSETQRNKGNFPGRFSGRQFSNSRSEMNVSTLELGDSALYLCASSLGYGRNYNEQFFGPGTRLTVL.